This T cell receptor (beta chain) was captured in a study of response to subunit inactivated influenza vaccine. Study-wide results and caveats: Each seasonal flu vaccination may recruit only limited new T cells, authors suggested.

With regard to this clonotype: Its antigen remains unidentified.

TCRdb redid the calling of the RT-PCR reads with MiXCR, one entry per CDR3 protein. This sample carries 610,000 or so distinct CDR3 sequences, 14% of them seen once, and the ten largest clones take approximately 10%. The V and J ends lost 1 base and 4 bases, in that order; junction bases with no gene match: 5. The CDR3 consists of 15 residues. Germline V gene data show CDR1 as ENHRY and CDR2 as SYGVKD. The chain uses TRBV10-3 and TRBJ2-3, with 7 nucleotides matching TRBD2. Sequences were derived from PBMCs from blood, sampled approximately 12 days after vaccination. The source is a man aged 50 or older who received an inactivated influenza vaccine. CDR3 in DNA: TGTGCCATCAGTGAGTGGGCGGGAGCTGCAGATACGCAGTATTTT. This codes for CAISEWAGAADTQYF.